One sample yielded the 17 T cell receptor beta chains listed below, sequenced in a study of high-grade serous ovarian cancer treatment subgroups. Clones were sequenced by immunoSEQ multiplex PCR, and TCRdb holds only the in-frame ones, with some missing. The sample consists of some 6,200 clones, around 75% of them appearing once. The tumor samples were collected prior to definitive surgery or chemotherapy. Sequenced material: tumor tissue. The receptor set was obtained from a human donor with high-grade serous ovarian cancer.

This chain uses TRBV12-5 with TRBJ2-7, with D possibly being TRBD1 (7 bases). Germline V gene data show CDR1 as LGHNT and CDR2 as FRNRAP. V shed 4 bases and J shed 7 bases, with 17 bases lying between them. This CDR3 has 14 residues. The CDR3 reads CASGSPFRGEEQYF. The CDR3 DNA sequence: TGTGCTAGTGGTTCCCCTTTCAGGGGGGAAGAGCAGTACTTC.

The V gene is TRBV5-6, the J gene TRBJ2-1; 13 nucleotides align to TRBD2. Germline trimming cut 4 bases from V and 8 bases from J; bases unmatched to any gene: 6. The CDR3 runs 15 residues. Germline CDR1 SGHDT, CDR2 YYEEEE. In DNA form, the CDR3 reads TGTGCCAGCAGCCCGGGACTAGCGGGAAGGGATGAGCAGTTCTTC. It codes for CASSPGLAGRDEQFF. Together with reference TRBV5-6 and TRBJ2-1, the CDR3 gives the full variable domain: DAGVTQSPTHLIKTRGQQVTLRCSPKSGHDTVSWYQQALGQGPQFIFQYYEEEERQRGNFPDRFSGHQFPNYSSELNVNALLLGDSALYLCASSPGLAGRDEQFFGPGTRLTVL.

This clone was found once. V is TRBV10-3 and J is TRBJ2-5, with a tentative D call TRBD2 (7 bases). V shed 9 bases and J shed 5 bases, with 13 bases lying between them. The CDR3 runs 12 residues. Looked up from germline, CDR1 is ENHRY and CDR2 is SYGVKD. The CDR3 DNA reads TGTGCCATGTCAGGGGAGGGGGAGACCCAGTACTTC. The encoded protein is CAMSGEGETQYF.

Note on this clone: This sample also contains other DNA sequences that code for the same CDR3. This sequence joins TRBV19 and TRBJ1-5; D is unresolved. V lost 5 bases and J 4 bases, leaving 15 bases between the germline ends. Germline V gene data show CDR1 as LNHDA and CDR2 as SQIVND (reference sequence). The CDR3 consists of 15 residues. CDR3 residues: CASSPTDKPNQPQHF. The CDR3 coding sequence is TGTGCCAGTAGTCCCACCGACAAGCCTAATCAGCCCCAGCATTTT.

In its sample, this clone was seen once. This chain joins TRBV5-6 and TRBJ2-7; D possibly corresponds to TRBD2 (6 bases). Germline V CDR1 and CDR2: SGHDT, YYEEEE. The ends were cut back, 2 bases at V and 3 bases at J, with 12 bases in the middle. The CDR3 covers 14 residues. The CDR3 DNA is TGTGCCAGCAGCTTTCCGGGAGCCCACTACGAGCAGTACTTC. It specifies CASSFPGAHYEQYF. The full variable domain, rest sourced from reference TRBV5-6 and TRBJ2-7, is DAGVTQSPTHLIKTRGQQVTLRCSPKSGHDTVSWYQQALGQGPQFIFQYYEEEERQRGNFPDRFSGHQFPNYSSELNVNALLLGDSALYLCASSFPGAHYEQYFGPGTRLTVT.

This rearrangement joins TRBV6-1 to TRBJ2-3; 9 nucleotides agree with TRBD2. After removal of 3 bases from V and 4 bases from J, the junction contained 5 bases not matched to a gene. CDR3 length equals 15 residues. Germline CDR1 MNHNS, CDR2 SASEGT. DNA of the CDR3: TGTGCCAGCAGTGATGGAGCGGGAGGCCCAGATACGCAGTATTTT. It is translated as CASSDGAGGPDTQYF.

The chain links TRBV7-8 to TRBJ2-2, with TRBD1 matching 9 bases. Trimming cost V 5 bases and J 9 bases; bases outside gene matches: 10. This CDR3 has 15 residues. The V gene's germline CDR1 is SGHVS and CDR2 FQNEAQ. CDR3 bases: TGTGCCAGCAGCCCAGAGGGACAGGGAAGAAGGGAGCTGTTTTTT. Its translation is CASSPEGQGRRELFF.

The gene calls are TRBV28 and TRBJ2-2; 9 bases align to TRBD2. Per germline, CDR1 MDHEN and CDR2 SYDVKM. J was trimmed by 4 bases and V by 8 bases; bases with no gene match: 8. The CDR3 runs 15 residues. The CDR3 DNA reads TGTGCCAGCGCGGGAGGGGGTATACCCACCGGGGAGCTGTTTTTT. As protein: CASAGGGIPTGELFF.

V is TRBV7-2 and J is TRBJ1-2; weak D call: TRBD1 (5 bases). Germline CDR1 reads SGHTA; CDR2 reads FQGNSA. V lost 8 bases and J 2 bases, leaving 18 bases between the germline ends. The CDR3 length is 15 residues. The CDR3 nucleotides are TGTGCCAGCGCTACGGGCAGGGCGAGAAACTATGGCTACACCTTC. This gives the protein CASATGRARNYGYTF.

The rearrangement links TRBV28 to TRBJ2-1, with D possibly called TRBD1 or TRBD2 (5 bases each). This CDR3 is 14 amino acids long. Germline V CDR1 and CDR2: MDHEN, SYDVKM. Trimming took 3 bases from V and 5 from J, leaving 11 bases between them. CDR3 amino acids: CASSFEGRNNEQFF. As DNA, the CDR3 is TGTGCCAGCAGTTTTGAGGGGCGAAACAATGAGCAGTTCTTC.

The chain joins TRBV10-2 to TRBJ2-5; D unclear. Trimming removed 6 bases from V and 5 bases from J, with 13 bases in between. The CDR3 spans 13 residues. Germline V gives CDR1 WSHSY, CDR2 SAAADI. The DNA for the CDR3 is TGCGCCAGCAGGGTCCAGGTGGAGGAGACCCAGTACTTC. Protein: CASRVQVEETQYF.

The V call is TRBV2, the J call TRBJ2-6; D may be TRBD2 (7 bases). Germline CDR1 and CDR2: SNHLY and FYNNEI. The CDR3 is made up of 17 amino acids. Trimming stripped 8 bases from V and 1 base from J, with 18 bases between. The CDR3 coding sequence is TGTGCCAGCCTGGAGGGGGGGCGCCGGTCTGGGGCCAACGTCCTGACTTTC. Translation gives CASLEGGRRSGANVLTF.

The chain is built from TRBV2 and TRBJ2-3; either TRBD1 or TRBD2 may supply D (6 bases each). Germline assignment: CDR1 SNHLY and CDR2 FYNNEI. Deletions cut 7 bases from V and 2 bases from J, with 16 bases between. This CDR3 is built from 15 residues. The CDR3 nucleotides are TGTGCCAGCAATCTTGGGGGGCGGGACACAGATACGCAGTATTTT. Translation: CASNLGGRDTDTQYF. The full variable domain, in which reference TRBV2 and TRBJ2-3 provide the parts outside the CDR3, is EPEVTQTPSHQVTQMGQEVILRCVPISNHLYFYWYRQILGQKVEFLVSFYNNEISEKSEIFDDQFSVERPDGSNFTLKIRSTKLEDSAMYFCASNLGGRDTDTQYFGPGTRLTVL.

This clone was recorded a few times. This chain joins TRBV28 and TRBJ2-2; possible D gene TRBD2, 5 bases. V was trimmed by 3 bases and J by 6 bases, leaving 11 bases between them. Germline lookup yields CDR1 MDHEN and CDR2 SYDVKM. The length of the CDR3 is 14 residues. The CDR3 reads CASSFPGKAGELFF. CDR3 sequence (DNA): TGTGCCAGCAGTTTTCCGGGAAAGGCCGGGGAGCTGTTTTTT.

This clone showed up just once. The chain employs TRBV11-2 and TRBJ1-4; no clear D gene. Germline CDR1 SGHAT, CDR2 FQNNGV. Trimming cost V 5 bases and J 7 bases, with 14 bases left between them. The CDR3 covers 14 residues. CDR3 loop: CASSPPGVREKLFF. The CDR3, as DNA: TGTGCCAGCAGCCCTCCTGGGGTACGTGAAAAACTGTTTTTT.

The chain carries TRBV19 and TRBJ2-7, with a possible D match to TRBD1 (6 bases). Germline values: CDR1 LNHDA, CDR2 SQIVND (reference sequence). Between the trimmed V and J ends, which lost 10 bases and 6 bases, there was a span of 22 bases. The CDR3 length is 14 residues. The CDR3 protein is CATPPTGKDCEQYF. In nucleotides, the CDR3 is TGTGCCACCCCGCCGACAGGAAAAGACTGCGAGCAGTACTTC.

The chain is built from TRBV2 and TRBJ2-5; D not resolved. Deletions cut 1 base from V and 0 bases from J, with 6 bases between. Per the germline V gene, CDR1 is SNHLY and CDR2 is FYNNEI. This CDR3 has 14 amino acids. CDR3 in DNA: TGTGCCAGCAGTGAAGGCCAGTACCAAGAGACCCAGTACTTC. Translating it yields CASSEGQYQETQYF. Using reference TRBV2 and TRBJ2-5 for the parts outside the CDR3, the full variable domain is EPEVTQTPSHQVTQMGQEVILRCVPISNHLYFYWYRQILGQKVEFLVSFYNNEISEKSEIFDDQFSVERPDGSNFTLKIRSTKLEDSAMYFCASSEGQYQETQYFGPGTRLLVL.